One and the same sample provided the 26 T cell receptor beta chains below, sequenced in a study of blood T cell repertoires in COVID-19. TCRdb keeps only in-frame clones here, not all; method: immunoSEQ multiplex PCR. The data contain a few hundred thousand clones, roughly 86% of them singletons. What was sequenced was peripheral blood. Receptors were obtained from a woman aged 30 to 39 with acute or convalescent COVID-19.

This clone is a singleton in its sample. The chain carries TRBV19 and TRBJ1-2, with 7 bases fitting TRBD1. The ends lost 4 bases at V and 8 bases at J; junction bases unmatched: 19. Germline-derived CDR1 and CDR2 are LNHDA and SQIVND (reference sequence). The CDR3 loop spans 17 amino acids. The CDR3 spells CASSNYSRDRNLQGYTF. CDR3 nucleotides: TGTGCCAGTAGTAACTATTCTAGGGACAGAAACCTTCAGGGCTACACCTTC.

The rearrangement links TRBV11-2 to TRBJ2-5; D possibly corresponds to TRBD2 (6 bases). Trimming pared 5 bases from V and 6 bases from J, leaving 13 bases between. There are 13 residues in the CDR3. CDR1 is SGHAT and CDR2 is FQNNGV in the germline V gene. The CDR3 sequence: CASSPGGIQTQYF. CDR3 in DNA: TGTGCCAGCAGCCCCGGCGGGATCCAGACCCAGTACTTC.

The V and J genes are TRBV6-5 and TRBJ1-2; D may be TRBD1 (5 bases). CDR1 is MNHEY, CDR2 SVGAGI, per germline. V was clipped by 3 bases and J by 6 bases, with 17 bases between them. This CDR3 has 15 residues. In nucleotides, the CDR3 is TGTGCCAGCAGTTATTCATGGGGGGGGACGGATGGCTACACCTTC. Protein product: CASSYSWGGTDGYTF.

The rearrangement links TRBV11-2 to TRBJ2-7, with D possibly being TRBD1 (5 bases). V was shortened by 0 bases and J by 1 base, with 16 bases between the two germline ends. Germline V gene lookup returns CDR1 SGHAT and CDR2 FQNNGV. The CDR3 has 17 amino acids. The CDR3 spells CASSLETVVGKSYEQYF. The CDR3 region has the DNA TGTGCCAGCAGCTTAGAGACAGTCGTGGGGAAATCCTACGAGCAGTACTTC.

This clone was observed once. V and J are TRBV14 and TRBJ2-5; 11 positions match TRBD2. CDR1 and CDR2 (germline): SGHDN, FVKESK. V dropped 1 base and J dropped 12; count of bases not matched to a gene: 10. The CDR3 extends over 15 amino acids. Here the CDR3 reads CASSQGSASGRPKYF. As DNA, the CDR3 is TGTGCCAGCAGCCAAGGGTCGGCTAGCGGGAGGCCCAAGTACTTC.

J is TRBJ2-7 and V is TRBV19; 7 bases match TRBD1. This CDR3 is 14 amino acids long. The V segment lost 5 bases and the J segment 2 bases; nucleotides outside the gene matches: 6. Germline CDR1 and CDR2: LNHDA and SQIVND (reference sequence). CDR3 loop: CASSRDRLTYEQYF. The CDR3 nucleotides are TGTGCCAGTAGTCGGGACAGATTAACCTACGAGCAGTACTTC.

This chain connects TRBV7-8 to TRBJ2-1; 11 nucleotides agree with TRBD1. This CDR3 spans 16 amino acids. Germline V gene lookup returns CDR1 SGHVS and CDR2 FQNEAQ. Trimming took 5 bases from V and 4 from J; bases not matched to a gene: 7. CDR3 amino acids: CASSRGGTGGYNEQFF. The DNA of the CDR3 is TGTGCCAGCAGCCGAGGGGGGACAGGGGGTTACAATGAGCAGTTCTTC.

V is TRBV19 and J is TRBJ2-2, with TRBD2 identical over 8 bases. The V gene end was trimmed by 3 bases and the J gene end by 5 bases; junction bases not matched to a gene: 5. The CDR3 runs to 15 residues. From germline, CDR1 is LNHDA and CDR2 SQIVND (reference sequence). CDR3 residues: CASSMTSVRTGELFF. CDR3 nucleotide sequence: TGTGCCAGTAGTATGACTAGCGTAAGGACCGGGGAGCTGTTTTTT.

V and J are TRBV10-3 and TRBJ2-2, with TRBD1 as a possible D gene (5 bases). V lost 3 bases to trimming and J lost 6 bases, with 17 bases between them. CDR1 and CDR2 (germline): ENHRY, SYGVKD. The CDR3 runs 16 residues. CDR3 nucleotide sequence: TGTGCCATCAGTGACCCAGGGATGCGTAAGGCCGGGGAGCTGTTTTTT. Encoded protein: CAISDPGMRKAGELFF.

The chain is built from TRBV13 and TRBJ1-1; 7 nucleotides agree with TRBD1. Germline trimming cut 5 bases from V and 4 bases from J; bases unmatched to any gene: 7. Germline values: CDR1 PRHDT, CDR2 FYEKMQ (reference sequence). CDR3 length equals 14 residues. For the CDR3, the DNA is TGTGCCAGCAGCCGAGGGACAGTTGTCACTGAAGCTTTCTTT. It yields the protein CASSRGTVVTEAFF.

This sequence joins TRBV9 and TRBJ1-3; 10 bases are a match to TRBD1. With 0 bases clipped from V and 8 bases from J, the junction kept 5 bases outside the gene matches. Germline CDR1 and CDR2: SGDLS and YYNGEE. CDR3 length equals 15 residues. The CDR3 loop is CASSVEDRGFDTIYF. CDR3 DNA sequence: TGTGCCAGCAGCGTAGAGGACAGGGGGTTCGACACCATATATTTT.

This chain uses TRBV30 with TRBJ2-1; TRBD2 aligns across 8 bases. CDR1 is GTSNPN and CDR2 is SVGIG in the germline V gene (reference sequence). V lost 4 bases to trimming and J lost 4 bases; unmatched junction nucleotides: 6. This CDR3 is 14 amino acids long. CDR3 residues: CAWIGSSGYNEQFF. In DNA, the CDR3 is TGTGCCTGGATTGGGTCTAGCGGGTACAATGAGCAGTTCTTC.

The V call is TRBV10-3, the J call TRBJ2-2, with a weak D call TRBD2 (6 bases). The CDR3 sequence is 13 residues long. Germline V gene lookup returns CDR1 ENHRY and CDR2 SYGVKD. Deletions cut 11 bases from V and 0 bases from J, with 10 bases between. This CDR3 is CAGSGPNTGELFF. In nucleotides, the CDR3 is TGTGCCGGAAGCGGGCCGAACACCGGGGAGCTGTTTTTT.

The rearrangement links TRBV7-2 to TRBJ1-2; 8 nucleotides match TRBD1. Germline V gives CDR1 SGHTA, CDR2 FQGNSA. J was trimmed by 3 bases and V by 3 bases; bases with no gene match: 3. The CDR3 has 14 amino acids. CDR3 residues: CASSFAQGDYGYTF. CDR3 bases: TGTGCCAGCAGCTTTGCACAGGGGGACTATGGCTACACCTTC.

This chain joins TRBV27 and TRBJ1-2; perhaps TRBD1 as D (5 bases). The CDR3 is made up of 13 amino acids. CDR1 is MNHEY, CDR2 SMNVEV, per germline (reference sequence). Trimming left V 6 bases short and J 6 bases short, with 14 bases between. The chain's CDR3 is CASRLAGSHGYTF. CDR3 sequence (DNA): TGTGCCAGCAGACTGGCAGGGTCACATGGCTACACCTTC.

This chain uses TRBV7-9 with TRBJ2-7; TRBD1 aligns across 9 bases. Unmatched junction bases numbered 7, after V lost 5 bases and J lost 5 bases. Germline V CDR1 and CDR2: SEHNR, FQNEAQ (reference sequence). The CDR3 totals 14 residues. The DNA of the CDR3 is TGTGCCAGCAGCCCGAGGACAGGGGTGCACGAGCAGTACTTC. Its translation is CASSPRTGVHEQYF. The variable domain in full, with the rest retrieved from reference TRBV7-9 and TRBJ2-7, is DTGVSQNPRHKITKRGQNVTFRCDPISEHNRLYWYRQTLGQGPEFLTYFQNEAQLEKSRLLSDRFSAERPKGSFSTLEIQRTEQGDSAMYLCASSPRTGVHEQYFGPGTRLTVT.

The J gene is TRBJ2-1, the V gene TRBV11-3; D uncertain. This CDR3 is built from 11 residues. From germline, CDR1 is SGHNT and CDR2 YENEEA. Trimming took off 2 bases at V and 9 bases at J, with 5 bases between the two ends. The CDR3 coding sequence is TGTGCCAGCAGCTTAAACGGTGAGCAGTTCTTC. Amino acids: CASSLNGEQFF.

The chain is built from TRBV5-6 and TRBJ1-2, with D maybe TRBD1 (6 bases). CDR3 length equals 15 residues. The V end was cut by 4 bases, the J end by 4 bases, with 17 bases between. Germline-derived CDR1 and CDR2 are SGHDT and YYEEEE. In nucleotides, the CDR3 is TGTGCCAGCAGCCCGGGACACATCCGGGTCTATGGCTACACCTTC. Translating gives CASSPGHIRVYGYTF.

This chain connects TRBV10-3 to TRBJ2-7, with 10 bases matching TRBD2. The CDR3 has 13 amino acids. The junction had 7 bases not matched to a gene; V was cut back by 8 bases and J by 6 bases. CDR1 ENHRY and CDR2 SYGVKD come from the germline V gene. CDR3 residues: CAIASGSEAEQYF. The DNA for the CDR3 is TGTGCCATCGCTAGCGGGAGTGAGGCCGAGCAGTACTTC.

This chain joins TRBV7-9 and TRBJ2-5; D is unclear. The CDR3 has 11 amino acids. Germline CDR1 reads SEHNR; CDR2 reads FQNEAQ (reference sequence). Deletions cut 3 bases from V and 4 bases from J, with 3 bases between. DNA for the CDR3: TGTGCCAGCAGCTTCTCAGAGACCCAGTACTTC. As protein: CASSFSETQYF. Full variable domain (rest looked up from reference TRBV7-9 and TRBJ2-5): DTGVSQNPRHKITKRGQNVTFRCDPISEHNRLYWYRQTLGQGPEFLTYFQNEAQLEKSRLLSDRFSAERPKGSFSTLEIQRTEQGDSAMYLCASSFSETQYFGPGTRLLVL.

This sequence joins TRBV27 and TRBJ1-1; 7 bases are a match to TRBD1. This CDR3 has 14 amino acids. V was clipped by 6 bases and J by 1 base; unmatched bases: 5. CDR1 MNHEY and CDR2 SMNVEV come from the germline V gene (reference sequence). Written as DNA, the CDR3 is TGTGCCAGCAGCCACAGGGGCAAGAACACTGAAGCTTTCTTT. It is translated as CASSHRGKNTEAFF.

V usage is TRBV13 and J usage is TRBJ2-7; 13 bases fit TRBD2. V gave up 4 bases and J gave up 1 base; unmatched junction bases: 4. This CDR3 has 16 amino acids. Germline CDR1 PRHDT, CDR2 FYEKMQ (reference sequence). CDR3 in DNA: TGTGCCAGCAGCTCGCGACTAGCGGGAGGTTCCTACGAGCAGTACTTC. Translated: CASSSRLAGGSYEQYF.

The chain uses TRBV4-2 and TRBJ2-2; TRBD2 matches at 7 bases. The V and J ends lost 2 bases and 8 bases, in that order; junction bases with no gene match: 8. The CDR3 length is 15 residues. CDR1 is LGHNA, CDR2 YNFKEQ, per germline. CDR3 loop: CASSQRGVTAGELFF. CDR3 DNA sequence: TGTGCCAGCAGCCAACGGGGGGTGACAGCTGGGGAGCTGTTTTTT.

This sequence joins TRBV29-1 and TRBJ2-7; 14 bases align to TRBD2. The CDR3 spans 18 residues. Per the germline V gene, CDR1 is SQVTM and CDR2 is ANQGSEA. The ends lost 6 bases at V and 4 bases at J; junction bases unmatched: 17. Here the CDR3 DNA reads TGCAGCGTCAGAGGCGGGACTAGCGGGAGTTCACCCTATTACGAGCAGTACTTC. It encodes CSVRGGTSGSSPYYEQYF.

The CDR3 nucleotides read TGTGCCATCAGTGGGACTAGCGGTAACTACGAGCAGTACTTC. Protein product: CAISGTSGNYEQYF. The rearrangement joins TRBV10-3 to TRBJ2-7, with 10 bases identical to TRBD2. J lost 3 bases, V lost 4 bases, and 3 bases had no gene match. The CDR3 has 14 residues. Germline V gene data show CDR1 as ENHRY and CDR2 as SYGVKD.

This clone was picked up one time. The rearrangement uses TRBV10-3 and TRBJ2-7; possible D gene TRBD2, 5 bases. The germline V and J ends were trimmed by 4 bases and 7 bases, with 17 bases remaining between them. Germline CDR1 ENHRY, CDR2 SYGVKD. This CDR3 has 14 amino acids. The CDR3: CAISAEAGSGEQYF. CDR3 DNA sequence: TGTGCCATCAGTGCGGAGGCAGGATCTGGTGAGCAGTACTTC.